This passage covers 19 T cell receptor beta chains from one sample sequenced in a study of low-dose radiotherapy and immunotherapy resistance in tumors. Alpha and beta chains were covered, as first-strand cDNA relied on TRAV- and TRBV-specific primers. The PCR that amplified TCRs ran for approximately 20 cycles, relying on a constant-region primer and a V-primer adapter. TCRdb re-analysed the reads in MiXCR, keeping a single row per CDR3 protein. Of some 7,100 distinct CDR3 sequences listed, about 53% were seen once; the top ten hold roughly 13%. The receptors shown here come from a human donor with advanced metastatic prostate, ovarian, gallbladder or colorectal cancer (not recorded which). This table probably holds off-target reads from a library built for another chain.

The chain has TRBV18 and TRBJ2-1; TRBD1 matches 8 bases. CDR1 and CDR2 from the germline V gene are KGHSH and LQKENI. This CDR3 has 14 amino acids. V lost 3 bases, J lost 8 bases, and 6 bases stayed unmatched. CDR3 nucleotide sequence: TGTGCCAGCTCACCGACGGGACAGGTGGATGAGCAGTTCTTC. It encodes CASSPTGQVDEQFF.

This clonotype was detected a few times. This chain joins TRBV5-4 and TRBJ2-2; possibly TRBD1 for D (6 bases). Trimming pared 4 bases from V and 3 bases from J, leaving 13 bases between. CDR1 SGHNT and CDR2 YYREEE come from the germline V gene (reference sequence). This CDR3 contains 15 residues. The DNA of the CDR3 is TGTGCCAGCAGCAAGACAGGAAGGGACACCGGGGAGCTGTTTTTT. It translates to CASSKTGRDTGELFF. Variable domain in full (rest from reference TRBV5-4 and TRBJ2-2): ETGVTQSPTHLIKTRGQQVTLRCSSQSGHNTVSWYQQALGQGPQFIFQYYREEENGRGNFPPRFSGLQFPNYSSELNVNALELDDSALYLCASSKTGRDTGELFFGEGSRLTVL.

V usage is TRBV29-1 and J usage is TRBJ1-2, with 7 bases that match TRBD1. Germline V gene sequence: CDR1 SQVTM, CDR2 ANQGSEA. Trimming cost V 4 bases and J 4 bases; bases outside gene matches: 12. There are 15 residues in the CDR3. CDR3 loop: CSVGALAGGGYGYTF. The CDR3 coding sequence is TGCAGCGTTGGTGCTTTGGCAGGGGGAGGCTATGGCTACACCTTC.

This chain uses TRBV5-1 with TRBJ1-5; D is unclear. The V end lost 0 bases, the J end lost 2 bases, and 15 bases lay between the germline ends. CDR1 SGHRS and CDR2 YFSETQ come from the germline V gene. The CDR3 runs to 17 residues. The CDR3 DNA reads as TGCGCCAGCAGCTTGGATCCCCCAGGTTCGGGCAATCAGCCCCAGCATTTT. As protein: CASSLDPPGSGNQPQHF. Together with reference TRBV5-1 and TRBJ1-5, the CDR3 gives the full variable domain: KAGVTQTPRYLIKTRGQQVTLSCSPISGHRSVSWYQQTPGQGLQFLFEYFSETQRNKGNFPGRFSGRQFSNSRSEMNVSTLELGDSALYLCASSLDPPGSGNQPQHFGDGTRLSIL.

This rearrangement joins TRBV5-4 to TRBJ1-3; no clear D gene. From germline, CDR1 is SGHNT and CDR2 YYREEE (reference sequence). The CDR3 runs to 14 residues. V was pared by 1 base and J by 0 bases, with 5 bases between. The CDR3 sequence: CASSLQPSGNTIYF. The CDR3 DNA is TGTGCCAGCAGCTTGCAACCCTCTGGAAACACCATATATTTT.

The rearrangement links TRBV2 to TRBJ1-1; TRBD1 might be the D (6 bases). CDR1 is SNHLY, CDR2 FYNNEI, per germline. Trimming stripped 5 bases from V and 4 bases from J, with 11 bases between. This CDR3 has 13 residues. The CDR3 sequence: CASSSEGGTEAFF. The CDR3 coding sequence is TGTGCCAGCAGTTCAGAGGGGGGCACTGAAGCTTTCTTT.

The V and J genes are TRBV3-1 and TRBJ1-6; tentatively, D is TRBD1 (6 bases). With 2 bases removed from V and 0 bases from J, the gap between germline ends came to 8 bases. The CDR3 extends over 16 amino acids. The V gene's germline CDR1 is LGHDT and CDR2 YNNKEL (reference sequence). The CDR3 loop reads CASSQQGTSYNSPLHF. CDR3 DNA sequence: TGTGCCAGCAGCCAACAGGGGACCTCCTATAATTCACCCCTCCACTTT.

This clonotype was counted between two and nine times. The rearrangement joins TRBV28 to TRBJ2-1; 7 bases match TRBD1. The J segment lost 4 bases and the V segment lost 7 bases, leaving 7 bases of the junction unmatched. The CDR3 covers 14 residues. The germline V gene has CDR1 MDHEN and CDR2 SYDVKM. The CDR3 DNA sequence: TGTGCCAGCACCCCCGGGACAGCGTACAATGAGCAGTTCTTC. Residues: CASTPGTAYNEQFF.

This clonotype was recorded a few times. J is TRBJ2-1 and V is TRBV18, with D uncertain. The V gene's germline CDR1 is KGHSH and CDR2 LQKENI. V lost 2 bases and J lost 2, with 13 bases in between. This CDR3 region has 16 residues. The CDR3 here is CASSPDTPLTYNEQFF. CDR3 coding DNA: TGTGCCAGCTCACCAGACACTCCCTTAACCTACAATGAGCAGTTCTTC.

This clonotype came up a few times. The chain joins TRBV5-1 to TRBJ2-1, with 8 nucleotides matching TRBD2. The trim removed 4 bases at V and 3 bases at J, leaving 9 bases unmatched. The V gene's germline CDR1 is SGHRS and CDR2 YFSETQ. This CDR3 spans 16 amino acids. The CDR3 loop reads CASSLRGSGDYNEQFF. The CDR3 DNA follows: TGCGCCAGCAGCCTTCGCGGTAGCGGGGACTACAATGAGCAGTTCTTC.

CDR3 region: CASSPQGLAGAYNEQFF. The CDR3 DNA sequence: TGTGCCAGCAGCCCCCAGGGACTAGCGGGGGCCTACAATGAGCAGTTCTTC. The genes are TRBV9 and TRBJ2-1; 14 nucleotides line up with TRBD2. CDR1 is SGDLS, CDR2 YYNGEE, per germline. The CDR3 is 17 residues long. Trimming at V came to 4 bases and at J to 2 bases, leaving 5 bases not matched to a gene.

The gene calls are TRBV6-8 and TRBJ2-1, with D perhaps matching TRBD2 (5 bases). CDR3 size: 13 residues. V lost 0 bases, J lost 9 bases, and 9 bases lay in between. Germline V CDR1 and CDR2: MNHGY, SAAAGT. Written as DNA, the CDR3 is TGTGCCAGCAGTTACTCGACTATTCGTGAGCAGTTCTTC. Its protein is CASSYSTIREQFF.

This chain connects TRBV20-1 to TRBJ1-6; the match to TRBD1 covers 7 bases. This CDR3 is 14 amino acids long. The V and J ends lost 6 bases and 8 bases, in that order; junction bases with no gene match: 10. CDR1 and CDR2 (germline): DFQATT, SNEGSKA (reference sequence). As DNA, the CDR3 is TGCAGTGCCTCGGGACAGTCGGGTTATTCACCCCTCCACTTT. Translation: CSASGQSGYSPLHF.

The CDR3 coding sequence is TGTGCCAGCAGCCAAGTCCTAGCCCCGGGAGCTTTCTTT. It translates to CASSQVLAPGAFF. The chain uses TRBV14 and TRBJ1-1; no reliable D call. Germline V gene sequence: CDR1 SGHDN, CDR2 FVKESK. The length of the CDR3 is 13 residues. V was trimmed by 1 base and J by 10 bases, leaving 13 bases between them.

V is TRBV9 and J is TRBJ2-5, with TRBD2 matching over 10 bases. V was pared by 0 bases and J by 5 bases, with 13 bases of the junction left unmatched. The germline V gene encodes CDR1 SGDLS and CDR2 YYNGEE. The CDR3 is 18 amino acids. CDR3 loop: CASSVGTPGLAEGETQYF. CDR3 DNA: TGTGCCAGCAGCGTAGGTACGCCCGGACTAGCGGAGGGGGAGACCCAGTACTTC.

V is TRBV6-5 and J is TRBJ2-7; the D gene is possibly TRBD1 (5 bases). V dropped 0 bases and J dropped 3 bases, with 15 bases sitting between them. Germline CDR1 is MNHEY and CDR2 is SVGAGI. The CDR3 length is 16 residues. The DNA of the CDR3 is TGTGCCAGCAGTTACTCGTCGGCAGGGTCTAACTACGAGCAGTACTTC. Residues: CASSYSSAGSNYEQYF.

This chain links TRBV29-1 with TRBJ2-5; the D call may be TRBD1 or TRBD2 (5 bases each). CDR3 length: 14 amino acids. Germline V gene data show CDR1 as SQVTM and CDR2 as ANQGSEA. The V gene lost 3 bases and the J gene lost 1 base, with 12 bases spanning the gap. The CDR3 sequence: CSVEVGTAQETQYF. The CDR3 nucleotides read TGCAGCGTTGAGGTCGGGACGGCCCAAGAGACCCAGTACTTC.

The rearrangement uses TRBV25-1 and TRBJ1-5, with TRBD1 matching over 7 bases. This CDR3 has 18 residues. V gave up 3 bases and J gave up 1 base; unmatched junction bases: 12. The germline CDR1 and CDR2 sequences are MGHDK and SYGVNS. In DNA form, the CDR3 reads TGTGCCAGCAGTGAGGGACAGCCGGCCGGGGGGAGCAATCAGCCCCAGCATTTT. Protein sequence: CASSEGQPAGGSNQPQHF.

J is TRBJ2-7 and V is TRBV9; 8 bases are a match to TRBD1. V shed 4 bases, J shed 6 bases, and the junction held 15 bases outside the gene matches. CDR3 size: 16 residues. Germline V gene sequence: CDR1 SGDLS, CDR2 YYNGEE. CDR3 protein: CASSTRTGKKRREQYF. The CDR3 DNA reads as TGTGCCAGCAGCACCAGGACAGGGAAGAAAAGACGCGAGCAGTACTTC.